This entry is about one T cell receptor (beta chain). The germline V gene encodes CDR1 SGHAT and CDR2 FQNNGV. The CDR3 covers 10 residues. The ends were cut back, 8 bases at V and 2 bases at J, with 3 bases in the middle. Data came from immunoSEQ multiplex PCR; TCRdb stores just in-frame clones and leaves some out. This table has roughly 230,000 clones, about 88% appearing once. Individuals in the exposed group had encountered a COVID-19 case within 2 weeks preceding study entry. The data are from a study of blood T cell repertoires in COVID-19. Study as a whole: Whether acute or convalescent, the COVID-19 samples came from the United States, Italy and Spain.

The specimen was PBMCs or T cells enriched from blood (not recorded which). The rearrangement links TRBV11-2 to TRBJ2-5; D gene unclear. This clonotype originated in a woman between 50 and 59 years old who had been exposed to COVID-19. The CDR3 nucleotides read TGTGCCAGCTCTCAAGAGACCCAGTACTTC. Amino acid sequence: CASSQETQYF.